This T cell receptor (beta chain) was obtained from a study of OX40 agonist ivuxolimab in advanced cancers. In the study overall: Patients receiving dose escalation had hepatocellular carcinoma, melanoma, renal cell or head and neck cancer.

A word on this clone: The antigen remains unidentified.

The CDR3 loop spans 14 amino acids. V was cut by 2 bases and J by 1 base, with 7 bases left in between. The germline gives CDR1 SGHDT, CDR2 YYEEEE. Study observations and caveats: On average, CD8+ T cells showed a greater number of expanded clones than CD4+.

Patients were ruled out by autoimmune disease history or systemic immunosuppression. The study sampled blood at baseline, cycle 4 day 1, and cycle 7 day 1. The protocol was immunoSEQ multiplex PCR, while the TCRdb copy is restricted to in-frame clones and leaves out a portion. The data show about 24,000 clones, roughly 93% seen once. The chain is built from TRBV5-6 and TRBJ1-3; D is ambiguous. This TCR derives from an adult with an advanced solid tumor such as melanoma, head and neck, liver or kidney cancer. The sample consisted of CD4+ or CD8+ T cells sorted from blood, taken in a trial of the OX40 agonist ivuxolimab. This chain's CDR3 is CASSFYGSGNTIYF. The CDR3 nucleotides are TGTGCCAGCAGCTTCTACGGATCTGGAAACACCATATATTTT.